The present T cell receptor beta chain was sequenced within a study of shared clonotypes between healthy human individuals. Sequenced by immunoSEQ multiplex PCR; TCRdb stores in-frame clones only, minus some. This sample carries more than 2 million clones, 90% to 95% of them seen once, and the ten largest clones take 0.13%. This CDR3 comprises 16 residues. CDR1 is ENHRY, CDR2 SYGVKD, per germline. V was pared by 0 bases and J by 0 bases, with 11 bases between. The V call is TRBV10-3, the J call TRBJ1-2; no clear D. This receptor was taken from a man younger than 35 in good health. Sample: naive CD4+ T cells sorted from blood. As for subset: CD45RA+ positively selected. CDR3 residues: CAISESRSLSNYGYTF. CDR3 sequence (DNA): TGTGCCATCAGTGAGTCTCGTAGCCTTTCTAACTATGGCTACACCTTC.